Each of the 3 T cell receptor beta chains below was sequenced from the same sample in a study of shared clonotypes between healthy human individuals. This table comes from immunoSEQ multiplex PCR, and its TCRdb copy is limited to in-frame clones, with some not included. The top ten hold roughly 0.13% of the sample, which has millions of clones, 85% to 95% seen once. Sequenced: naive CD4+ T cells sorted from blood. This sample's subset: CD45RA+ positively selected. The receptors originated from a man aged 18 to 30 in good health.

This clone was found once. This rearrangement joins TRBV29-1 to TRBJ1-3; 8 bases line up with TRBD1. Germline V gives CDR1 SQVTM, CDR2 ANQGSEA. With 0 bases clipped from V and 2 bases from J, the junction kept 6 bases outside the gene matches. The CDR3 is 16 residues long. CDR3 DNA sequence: TGCAGCGTTGAAGATCCCAACAGGGGGGCTGGAAACACCATATATTTT. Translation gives CSVEDPNRGAGNTIYF.

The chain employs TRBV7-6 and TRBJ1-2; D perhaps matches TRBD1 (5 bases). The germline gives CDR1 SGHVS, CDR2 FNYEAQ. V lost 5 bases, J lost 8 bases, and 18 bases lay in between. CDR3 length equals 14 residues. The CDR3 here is CASSPDSLVKGYTF. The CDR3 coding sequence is TGTGCCAGCAGCCCCGACAGCCTAGTAAAGGGCTACACCTTC.

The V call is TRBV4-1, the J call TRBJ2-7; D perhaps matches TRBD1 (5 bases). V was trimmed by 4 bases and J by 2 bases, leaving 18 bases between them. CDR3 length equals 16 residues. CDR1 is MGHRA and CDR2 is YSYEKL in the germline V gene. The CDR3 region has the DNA TGCGCCAGCAGCCTATCGACAGCCCCTATTCCCTACGAGCAGTACTTC. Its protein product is CASSLSTAPIPYEQYF.